These 18 T cell receptor beta chains share one sample of origin, sequenced in a study of cytomegalovirus exposure and HLA in healthy donors. The protocol was immunoSEQ multiplex PCR, while the TCRdb copy is restricted to in-frame clones and leaves out a portion. The repertoire holds 150,000 to 200,000 clones, with around 85% as singletons. The sequenced material came from PBMCs. These receptor sequences come from a man younger than 35 in good health and CMV-seropositive.

This chain connects TRBV5-1 to TRBJ2-1; D possibly corresponds to TRBD2 (6 bases). The ends were cut back, 3 bases at V and 12 bases at J, with 22 bases in the middle. CDR3 length: 15 amino acids. Germline assignment: CDR1 SGHRS and CDR2 YFSETQ. CDR3 in amino acids: CASSSLSSGEGRQFF. In DNA, the CDR3 is TGCGCCAGCAGCTCCTTAAGTAGCGGAGAGGGTAGGCAGTTCTTC.

The chain combines TRBV7-7 with TRBJ2-7; D possibly corresponds to TRBD2 (5 bases). CDR1 and CDR2 (germline): SSHAT, FNYEAQ (reference sequence). V was clipped by 5 bases and J by 4 bases, with 12 bases between them. The CDR3 covers 13 residues. CDR3 in DNA: TGTGCCAGCAGCCACGCGGGCGTGTACGAGCAGTACTTC. Encoded protein: CASSHAGVYEQYF.

The chain joins TRBV15 to TRBJ1-5; D might be TRBD1 (5 bases). Trimming took 3 bases from V and 8 from J, leaving 8 bases between them. Looked up from germline, CDR1 is LNHNV and CDR2 is YYDKDF (reference sequence). The CDR3 has 12 residues. As DNA, the CDR3 is TGTGCCACCAGCAGGTTAGGGGAGCCCCAGCATTTT. Encoded protein: CATSRLGEPQHF.

In DNA, the CDR3 is TGTGCCTGGAGTCAGATCAGGGTCAATGAGCAGTTCTTC. Its protein product is CAWSQIRVNEQFF. This chain links TRBV30 with TRBJ2-1; D possibly corresponds to TRBD1 (5 bases). Germline V CDR1 and CDR2: GTSNPN, SVGIG (reference sequence). Deletions cut 2 bases from V and 6 bases from J, with 11 bases between. This CDR3 has 13 residues. Using reference TRBV30 and TRBJ2-1 for the parts outside the CDR3, the full variable domain is SQTIHQWPATLVQPVGSPLSLECTVEGTSNPNLYWYRQAAGRGLQLLFYSVGIGQISSEVPQNLSASRPQDRQFILSSKKLLLSDSGFYLCAWSQIRVNEQFFGPGTRLTVL.

The gene calls are TRBV21-1 and TRBJ1-2; no DNA check was done on the table's D call, TRBD1. TRBV21-1 is recorded as a pseudogene. The CDR3 runs to 15 residues. This chain's CDR3 is CASSKGTDRNYGYTF. DNA of the CDR3: TGTGCCAGCAGCAAGGGGACAGACCGTAACTATGGCTACACCTTC.

This clone was seen once. The chain employs TRBV5-1 and TRBJ2-7; D is perhaps TRBD1 (5 bases). CDR3 size: 14 residues. Trimming took off 6 bases at V and 2 bases at J, with 15 bases between the two ends. Germline-derived CDR1 and CDR2 are SGHRS and YFSETQ. As DNA, the CDR3 is TGCGCCAGCAAGACCCTCGACAGCACCTACGAGCAGTACTTC. As protein: CASKTLDSTYEQYF.

This clone has just a few counts. In this CDR3 the conserved last residue, phenylalanine or tryptophan, is missing, so a read error is likely. The DNA is omitted, as the CDR3 cannot be located on it reliably, and the CDR3 follows TCRdb's listing. The chain carries TRBV12-1 and TRBJ2-3; the DNA was not used to check the table's D call, TRBD2. TRBV12-1 constitutes a pseudogene. The CDR3 is 8 amino acids long, termini counted. The CDR3 protein is CASSFDEG.

This clone was detected only once. The V gene is TRBV5-1, the J gene TRBJ1-1; D gene unclear. The V end was cut by 1 base, the J end by 1 base, with 11 bases between. Germline V lookup: CDR1 SGHRS, CDR2 YFSETQ. The CDR3 contains 15 residues. CDR3 nucleotide sequence: TGCGCCAGCAGCTTGCCGACAAGTCAGAACACTGAAGCTTTCTTT. It encodes CASSLPTSQNTEAFF.

This clone appeared a few times. The chain uses TRBV19 and TRBJ1-5; D ambiguous. This CDR3 has 13 residues. Trimming cost V 5 bases and J 0 bases, with 5 bases left between them. Germline V gene lookup returns CDR1 LNHDA and CDR2 SQIVND (reference sequence). The CDR3 nucleotides read TGTGCCAGTAGTCACTATAGCAATCAGCCCCAGCATTTT. It specifies CASSHYSNQPQHF.

In this sample, this clone turned up once. The rearrangement links TRBV10-3 to TRBJ2-7; D remains unclear. V lost 2 bases and J lost 0, with 14 bases in between. This CDR3 is 16 amino acids long. Germline V gives CDR1 ENHRY, CDR2 SYGVKD. The CDR3 loop is CAISEREAESSYEQYF. Written as DNA, the CDR3 is TGTGCCATCAGTGAGCGTGAGGCTGAAAGCTCCTACGAGCAGTACTTC.

This rearrangement joins TRBV11-2 to TRBJ2-3, with D perhaps matching TRBD2 (6 bases). This CDR3 comprises 16 residues. Trimming took off 1 base at V and 6 bases at J, with 17 bases between the two ends. The V gene's germline CDR1 is SGHAT and CDR2 FQNNGV. CDR3 residues: CASSLGSGSNRDTQYF. CDR3 in DNA: TGTGCCAGCAGCTTAGGGAGCGGGTCTAATAGGGATACGCAGTATTTT.

The J gene is TRBJ2-3, the V gene TRBV27; unclear D gene. Germline V gene lookup returns CDR1 MNHEY and CDR2 SMNVEV (reference sequence). CDR3 size: 15 residues. V was shortened by 0 bases and J by 1 base, with 8 bases between the two germline ends. The CDR3 DNA sequence: TGTGCCAGCAGTTTATCCAGGATAGGCACAGATACGCAGTATTTT. It specifies CASSLSRIGTDTQYF.

The chain has TRBV30 and TRBJ2-7; 8 bases fit TRBD1. The CDR3 contains 13 residues. Trimming cost V 4 bases and J 4 bases; bases outside gene matches: 6. CDR1 is GTSNPN and CDR2 is SVGIG in the germline V gene (reference sequence). The CDR3 DNA reads as TGTGCCTGGACCGGGACAGGTGTTTACGAGCAGTACTTC. Translating it yields CAWTGTGVYEQYF.

The chain has TRBV6-5 and TRBJ1-5; D is uncertain. CDR1 MNHEY and CDR2 SVGAGI come from the germline V gene. CDR3 length: 13 residues. Trimming shortened V by 5 bases and J by 1 base, and 6 bases separated the two germline ends. The CDR3 DNA follows: TGTGCCAGCAGTCCGAGAAGCAATCAGCCCCAGCATTTT. Protein: CASSPRSNQPQHF.

The chain combines TRBV6-1 with TRBJ2-7; 9 nucleotides match TRBD2. J lost 6 bases, V lost 2 bases, and 8 bases had no gene match. The CDR3 consists of 15 residues. Germline values: CDR1 MNHNS, CDR2 SASEGT. The CDR3 bases are TGTGCCAGCAGTGAATCATTAGCGGGAGCGGGCGAGCAGTACTTC. Translating it yields CASSESLAGAGEQYF.

The V call is TRBV6-1, the J call TRBJ2-2; 9 bases match TRBD1. Germline CDR1 is MNHNS and CDR2 is SASEGT. This CDR3 comprises 15 residues. Trimming cost V 5 bases and J 4 bases; bases outside gene matches: 5. The CDR3 nucleotides read TGTGCCAGCAGTCTGGGACAGGGAAGCACCGGGGAGCTGTTTTTT. It codes for CASSLGQGSTGELFF.

This sequence joins TRBV6-6 and TRBJ1-5; 9 bases line up with TRBD1. The CDR3 has 15 amino acids. Germline values: CDR1 MNHNY, CDR2 SVGAGI (reference sequence). The J segment lost 3 bases and the V segment lost 3 bases, leaving 3 bases of the junction unmatched. CDR3 DNA sequence: TGTGCCAGCAGTTATGGACAGGGGAACAATCAGCCCCAGCATTTT. Protein product: CASSYGQGNNQPQHF.

The chain links TRBV29-1 to TRBJ2-1; D call uncertain. The germline gives CDR1 SQVTM, CDR2 ANQGSEA. CDR3 size: 12 residues. The CDR3 DNA reads TGCAGTTCCCAGAAGACCTACAATGAGCAGTTCTTC. Translated: CSSQKTYNEQFF.